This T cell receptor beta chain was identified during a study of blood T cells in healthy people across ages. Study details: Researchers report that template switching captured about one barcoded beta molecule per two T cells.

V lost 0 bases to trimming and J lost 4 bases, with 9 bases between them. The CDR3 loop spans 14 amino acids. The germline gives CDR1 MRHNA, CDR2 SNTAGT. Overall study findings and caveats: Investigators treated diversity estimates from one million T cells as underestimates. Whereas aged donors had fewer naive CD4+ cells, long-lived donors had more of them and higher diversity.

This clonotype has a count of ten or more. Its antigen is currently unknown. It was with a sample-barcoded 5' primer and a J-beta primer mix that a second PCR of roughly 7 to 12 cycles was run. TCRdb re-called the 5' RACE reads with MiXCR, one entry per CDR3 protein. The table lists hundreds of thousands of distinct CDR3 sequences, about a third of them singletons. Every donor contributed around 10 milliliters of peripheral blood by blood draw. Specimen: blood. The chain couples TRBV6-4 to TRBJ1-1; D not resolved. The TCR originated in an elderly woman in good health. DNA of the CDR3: TGTGCCAGCAGTGACTCGATCCGGGGCACTGAAGCTTTCTTT. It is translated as CASSDSIRGTEAFF.